The 21 T cell receptor beta chains reported below all come from one sample, sequenced in a study of blood T cell repertoires in COVID-19. TCRdb keeps only in-frame clones here, not all; method: immunoSEQ multiplex PCR. Found here are 300,000 to 400,000 clones, around 87% of them singletons; the top ten hold more than 0.85%. Sequencing was done on a sample of PBMCs or T cells enriched from blood (not recorded which). These receptors originate from a woman under 40 with acute COVID-19.

The rearrangement links TRBV6-5 to TRBJ2-7, with TRBD1 identical over 9 bases. Germline loops: CDR1 MNHEY, CDR2 SVGAGI. This CDR3 is built from 15 residues. Trimming cost V 5 bases and J 4 bases; bases outside gene matches: 9. The CDR3, as DNA: TGTGCCAGCAGTAACACAGGGGGCTTGGGTTACGAGCAGTACTTC. It specifies CASSNTGGLGYEQYF.

The genes are TRBV29-1 and TRBJ2-1, with 8 bases fitting TRBD1. The J segment lost 11 bases and the V segment lost 6 bases, leaving 6 bases of the junction unmatched. This CDR3 has 11 amino acids. Germline CDR1 is SQVTM and CDR2 is ANQGSEA. CDR3 bases: TGCAGCGTCGTGGACAGGGAAAAGCAGTTCTTC. This translates into CSVVDREKQFF.

The V gene is TRBV5-6, the J gene TRBJ1-5; TRBD1 is a possible D gene (5 bases). The ends were cut back, 0 bases at V and 6 bases at J, with 13 bases in the middle. This CDR3 region has 15 residues. Per germline, CDR1 SGHDT and CDR2 YYEEEE. For the CDR3, the DNA is TGTGCCAGCAGCTTGGGAACGGGGGGAGGTCAGCCCCAGCATTTT. The encoded protein is CASSLGTGGGQPQHF.

The chain couples TRBV2 to TRBJ2-1; TRBD1 agrees at 8 bases. Germline CDR1 is SNHLY and CDR2 is FYNNEI. V gave up 7 bases and J gave up 2 bases; unmatched junction bases: 4. The CDR3 runs 14 residues. In DNA, the CDR3 is TGTGCCAGCAAAGGACAGGGAACCTACAATGAGCAGTTCTTC. Its protein product is CASKGQGTYNEQFF.

The chain links TRBV4-1 to TRBJ1-1; 12 nucleotides line up with TRBD1. This CDR3 contains 15 residues. CDR1 and CDR2 from the germline V gene are MGHRA and YSYEKL. Trimming cost V 3 bases and J 7 bases; bases outside gene matches: 6. The CDR3 sequence is CASSQTGQGAGEAFF. The CDR3 bases are TGCGCCAGCAGCCAGACGGGACAGGGGGCCGGTGAAGCTTTCTTT.

This chain connects TRBV10-1 to TRBJ2-6; weak D call: TRBD2 (5 bases). The CDR3 covers 16 residues. Per germline, CDR1 WNHNN and CDR2 SYGVQD (reference sequence). V was shortened by 4 bases and J by 0 bases, with 10 bases between the two germline ends. For the CDR3, the DNA is TGCGCCAGCAGTGGTCCAGGACTCTCTGGGGCCAACGTCCTGACTTTC. This sequence encodes CASSGPGLSGANVLTF.

This chain links TRBV28 with TRBJ1-4; the D gene is possibly TRBD1 (6 bases). The CDR3 is 17 amino acids. From germline, CDR1 is MDHEN and CDR2 SYDVKM. Deletions cut 4 bases from V and 2 bases from J, with 17 bases between. The CDR3 DNA sequence: TGTGCCAGCAGTTACGGAGGGAGGGGGAACACTAATGAAAAACTGTTTTTT. This translates into CASSYGGRGNTNEKLFF.

The chain combines TRBV11-2 with TRBJ1-4, with D unclear. Germline-derived CDR1 and CDR2 are SGHAT and FQNNGV. Trimming removed 0 bases from V and 2 bases from J, with 10 bases in between. CDR3 length: 16 amino acids. The CDR3 DNA reads TGTGCCAGCAGCTTAGATAATCGAGGGACTAATGAAAAACTGTTTTTT. Its translation is CASSLDNRGTNEKLFF.

This sequence joins TRBV7-9 and TRBJ2-1, with TRBD1 matching 7 bases. V was pared by 5 bases and J by 8 bases, with 6 bases of the junction left unmatched. The germline CDR1 and CDR2 sequences are SEHNR and FQNEAQ (reference sequence). The CDR3 is 13 residues long. CDR3 residues: CASSHDRADEQFF. The CDR3, as DNA: TGTGCCAGCAGCCACGACAGGGCCGATGAGCAGTTCTTC.

The chain is built from TRBV5-1 and TRBJ2-1, with 14 bases aligning to TRBD2. This CDR3 spans 17 amino acids. The junction had 2 bases not matched to a gene; V was cut back by 0 bases and J by 3 bases. The V gene's germline CDR1 is SGHRS and CDR2 YFSETQ. Here the CDR3 DNA reads TGCGCCAGCAGCTTGGAGGGGACTAGCGGGGGCTACAATGAGCAGTTCTTC. Its protein is CASSLEGTSGGYNEQFF.

The J gene is TRBJ2-7, the V gene TRBV10-3, with 14 nucleotides matching TRBD2. The J segment lost 2 bases and the V segment lost 3 bases, leaving 3 bases of the junction unmatched. The CDR3 runs 16 residues. CDR1 is ENHRY and CDR2 is SYGVKD in the germline V gene. As DNA, the CDR3 is TGTGCCATCAGTGAAAGGACTAGCGGGGGGACCTACGAGCAGTACTTC. Translated: CAISERTSGGTYEQYF.

V and J are TRBV2 and TRBJ1-5, with 7 bases lining up with TRBD1. Trimming removed 6 bases from V and 6 bases from J; junction bases left unmatched: 8. The CDR3 sequence is 14 residues long. Germline CDR1 SNHLY, CDR2 FYNNEI. This chain's CDR3 is CASSTQGLGQPQHF. The CDR3 DNA reads as TGTGCCAGCAGCACACAGGGGTTGGGTCAGCCCCAGCATTTT.

J is TRBJ2-3 and V is TRBV5-4; 8 bases match TRBD1. Germline values: CDR1 SGHNT, CDR2 YYREEE (reference sequence). CDR3 length: 16 residues. Unmatched junction bases numbered 6, after V lost 3 bases and J lost 0 bases. CDR3 loop: CASSYGTGASTDTQYF. For the CDR3, the DNA is TGTGCCAGCAGCTACGGGACAGGCGCTAGCACAGATACGCAGTATTTT.

The CDR3 DNA reads as TGTGCCATCAGTAGAGGAGAGGGTCAGCCCCAGCATTTT. This gives the protein CAISRGEGQPQHF. The rearrangement uses TRBV10-3 and TRBJ1-5; no definite D call. CDR3 length: 13 residues. Germline values: CDR1 ENHRY, CDR2 SYGVKD. V was clipped by 5 bases and J by 6 bases, with 11 bases between them.

This chain uses TRBV4-1 with TRBJ1-4; TRBD1 agrees at 10 bases. The germline V gene has CDR1 MGHRA and CDR2 YSYEKL. This CDR3 has 17 residues. Trimming cost V 8 bases and J 5 bases; bases outside gene matches: 14. The CDR3 loop is CASRLKGSGQGNEKLFF. The CDR3 coding sequence is TGCGCCAGCCGCTTAAAGGGATCGGGACAGGGGAATGAAAAACTGTTTTTT.

The chain uses TRBV19 and TRBJ1-2; the match to TRBD1 covers 8 bases. The V and J ends lost 6 bases and 8 bases, in that order; junction bases with no gene match: 20. CDR1 and CDR2 from the germline V gene are LNHDA and SQIVND (reference sequence). The CDR3 is 17 residues long. In DNA, the CDR3 is TGTGCCAGTAGGGACGAGGGCCGGACAGGGTCCCGTGGAGGCTACACCTTC. This gives the protein CASRDEGRTGSRGGYTF.

CDR3 protein: CASSFGTFHNQPQHF. The CDR3 DNA is TGTGCCAGTAGTTTCGGGACATTTCACAATCAGCCCCAGCATTTT. The gene calls are TRBV19 and TRBJ1-5; D might be TRBD1 (6 bases). The CDR3 totals 15 residues. The V end was cut by 5 bases, the J end by 3 bases, with 14 bases between. The germline V gene has CDR1 LNHDA and CDR2 SQIVND (reference sequence).

The chain couples TRBV19 to TRBJ2-7; 7 bases match TRBD1. Germline lookup yields CDR1 LNHDA and CDR2 SQIVND (reference sequence). The trim removed 6 bases at V and 2 bases at J, leaving 4 bases unmatched. There are 13 residues in the CDR3. CDR3 coding DNA: TGTGCCAGTAGCTGGGACAGAACCTACGAGCAGTACTTC. Protein sequence: CASSWDRTYEQYF.

The chain joins TRBV29-1 to TRBJ1-1, with 8 bases matching TRBD1. CDR3 length equals 12 residues. The germline V gene has CDR1 SQVTM and CDR2 ANQGSEA. The ends lost 8 bases at V and 12 bases at J; junction bases unmatched: 14. Written as DNA, the CDR3 is TGCAGCTCCACAGGACAGGGTGAAAGAACTTTCTTT. Its translation is CSSTGQGERTFF.

The chain employs TRBV5-4 and TRBJ1-1, with a possible D match to TRBD1 (6 bases). The CDR3 is made up of 14 amino acids. Germline loops: CDR1 SGHNT, CDR2 YYREEE (reference sequence). Trimming took off 3 bases at V and 1 base at J, with 10 bases between the two ends. For the CDR3, the DNA is TGTGCCAGCAGCTCTAGACAGGCGAACACTGAAGCTTTCTTT. Residues: CASSSRQANTEAFF.

The chain couples TRBV12-3 or TRBV12-4 to TRBJ1-6; D unresolved. There are 13 residues in the CDR3. The V end lost 4 bases, the J end lost 4 bases, and 5 bases lay between the germline ends. CDR3 protein: CASSSVYNSPLHF. The DNA for the CDR3 is TGTGCCAGCAGTTCAGTGTATAATTCACCCCTCCACTTT.